A selection of T cell receptor beta chains follows, all from one sample in a study of OX40 agonist ivuxolimab in advanced cancers. This table comes from immunoSEQ multiplex PCR, and its TCRdb copy is limited to in-frame clones, with some not included. This sample has around 80,000 clones, with approximately 91% found just once. The sample in question was CD4+ or CD8+ T cells sorted from blood, obtained in a trial of the OX40 agonist ivuxolimab. Source of these receptors: an adult with an advanced solid tumor such as melanoma, head and neck, liver or kidney cancer. The CDR3 runs from the conserved cysteine through the conserved F or W. A D gene is named only where the DNA matches it firmly. Size is omitted from some rows. Given values are once, few, many or a class for expanded clones.

D	V	size	J	CDR3	DNA
TRBD1	TRBV30	.	TRBJ1-1	CAWSPRGTGLRAFF	TGTGCCTGGAGCCCCCGGGGGACAGGGTTACGCGCTTTCTTT
TRBD1	TRBV7-8	.	TRBJ2-7	CASSLGDSGSYEQYF	TGTGCCAGCAGCTTAGGGGACAGCGGTAGCTACGAGCAGTACTTC
TRBD2	TRBV4-3	.	TRBJ2-7	CASSRGFSGDSYEQYF	TGCGCCAGCAGCCGCGGGTTTAGCGGGGACTCCTACGAGCAGTACTTC
.	TRBV28	.	TRBJ1-1	CASSLRSGRSEAFF	TGTGCCAGCAGTCTTAGGAGTGGCAGGTCTGAAGCTTTCTTT
.	TRBV5-1	.	TRBJ2-7	CASSVMGEQYF	TGCGCCAGCAGCGTAATGGGCGAGCAGTACTTC
.	TRBV7-2	.	TRBJ2-3	CASSLERTTFPYF	TGTGCCAGCAGCTTAGAACGCACTACGTTCCCGTATTTT
TRBD2	TRBV15	.	TRBJ2-1	CATSSQLARGGNEQFF	TGTGCCACCAGCAGCCAACTAGCTCGCGGGGGCAATGAGCAGTTCTTC
.	TRBV27	.	TRBJ2-5	CASSLTGTRQETQYF	TGTGCCAGCAGTCTCACCGGGACTCGTCAAGAGACCCAGTACTTC
TRBD1	TRBV5-1	.	TRBJ1-1	CASSPGQANTEAFF	TGCGCCAGCAGCCCCGGACAGGCAAACACTGAAGCTTTCTTT
TRBD1	TRBV7-9	.	TRBJ1-1	CASSSRQGALTEAFF	TGTGCCAGCAGCTCCCGACAGGGGGCGCTTACTGAAGCTTTCTTT
.	TRBV6-1	.	TRBJ1-5	CASREGLLGNQPQHF	TGTGCCAGCAGGGAGGGTTTACTTGGCAATCAGCCCCAGCATTTT
.	TRBV6-5	few	TRBJ1-1	CASSYSSGPSSPEAFF	TGTGCCAGCAGTTACTCTTCGGGTCCATCCAGCCCTGAAGCTTTCTTT
TRBD1	TRBV7-9	.	TRBJ1-2	CASSPGTAGGYNYGYTF	TGTGCCAGCAGCCCAGGGACAGCCGGGGGGTATAACTATGGCTACACCTTC
TRBD1	TRBV19	.	TRBJ1-1	CASSLPRRGPTQMNTEAFF	TGTGCCAGTAGTTTACCCCGCAGGGGGCCTACACAGATGAACACTGAAGCTTTCTTT
.	TRBV18	few	TRBJ1-6	CASSNEGYSYNSPLHF	TGTGCCAGCTCGAATGAGGGCTACTCCTATAATTCACCCCTCCACTTT
TRBD1	TRBV19	.	TRBJ2-3	CASSFSRLQGRTGTQYF	TGTGCCAGTAGTTTCAGCAGGCTACAGGGCCGGACAGGTACGCAGTATTTT
.	TRBV14	.	TRBJ1-2	CASSRAQGIYGYTF	TGTGCCAGCAGCCGGGCACAGGGCATCTATGGCTACACCTTC
.	TRBV5-4	.	TRBJ2-1	CASSLSSSYNEQFF	TGTGCCAGCAGCTTAAGTAGCTCCTACAATGAGCAGTTCTTC
.	TRBV5-6	once	TRBJ1-2	CASSLGLGYTF	TGTGCCAGCAGCTTGGGTCTAGGCTACACCTTC
TRBD2	TRBV29-1	.	TRBJ2-1	CSVESKRESRYNEQFF	TGCAGCGTTGAGTCAAAGCGGGAGTCGCGTTACAATGAGCAGTTCTTC
.	TRBV5-1	few	TRBJ2-5	CASSLGRGGILETQYF	TGCGCCAGCAGCTTGGGGAGAGGGGGGATTCTGGAGACCCAGTACTTC
.	TRBV15	once	TRBJ2-1	CATSRGAGRAHNEQFF	TGTGCCACCAGCAGAGGGGCGGGAAGAGCCCACAATGAGCAGTTCTTC
TRBD1	TRBV18	.	TRBJ2-5	CASSPQTGPQETQYF	TGTGCCAGCTCACCACAGACAGGGCCCCAAGAGACCCAGTACTTC
.	TRBV5-1	.	TRBJ1-2	CASSMDGPGYGYTF	TGCGCCAGCAGCATGGACGGACCTGGGTATGGCTACACCTTC
.	TRBV10-1	.	TRBJ1-5	CASSEGVTLSNQPQHF	TGCGCCAGCAGTGAGGGGGTAACCCTTAGCAATCAGCCCCAGCATTTT
TRBD1	TRBV5-6	.	TRBJ1-1	CASTRTGRNTEAFF	TGTGCCAGCACCCGGACAGGGAGGAACACTGAAGCTTTCTTT
.	TRBV6-5	once	TRBJ1-2	CASSPPGYGYTF	TGTGCCAGCTCTCCCCCTGGCTATGGCTACACCTTC
.	TRBV2	.	TRBJ1-1	CASRSEMNTEAFF	TGTGCCAGCAGATCAGAAATGAACACTGAAGCTTTCTTT
.	TRBV18	.	TRBJ1-2	CASSPVQDRGNGYTF	TGTGCCAGCTCACCGGTACAGGACCGAGGAAATGGCTACACCTTC
.	TRBV7-3	.	TRBJ2-5	CASSPQGGETQYF	TGTGCCAGCAGCCCCCAAGGGGGAGAGACCCAGTACTTC
TRBD1	TRBV19	.	TRBJ1-1	CASSNYPPQGANTEAFF	TGTGCCAGTAGTAATTACCCCCCACAGGGGGCGAACACTGAAGCTTTCTTT
.	TRBV30	.	TRBJ2-2	CAWAAGGLGTGELFF	TGTGCCTGGGCGGCTGGGGGGCTCGGCACCGGGGAGCTGTTTTTT
.	TRBV9	once	TRBJ2-3	CASSRTVDTQYF	TGTGCCAGCAGCCGGACGGTTGATACGCAGTATTTT
TRBD1	TRBV11-2	.	TRBJ1-2	CASSLDLRTGGRGYTF	TGTGCCAGCAGCTTAGATTTACGGACAGGGGGCCGTGGCTACACCTTC
TRBD2	TRBV7-9	.	TRBJ2-7	CASSPGTSPYEQYF	TGTGCCAGCAGCCCTGGGACTAGCCCCTACGAGCAGTACTTC
TRBD1	TRBV2	many	TRBJ2-7	CASSEDRSSYEQYF	TGTGCCAGCAGTGAGGACAGGAGCTCCTACGAGCAGTACTTC
TRBD1	TRBV7-9	.	TRBJ1-2	CASSPQQGRRDGYTF	TGTGCCAGCAGCCCCCAACAGGGGAGGCGGGATGGCTACACCTTC
TRBD1	TRBV19	.	TRBJ2-5	CASRTGGPEETQYF	TGTGCCAGTAGGACAGGGGGCCCGGAAGAGACCCAGTACTTC
.	TRBV29-1	.	TRBJ2-2	CSVQGTGELFF	TGCAGCGTTCAGGGGACCGGGGAGCTGTTTTTT
.	TRBV6-5	.	TRBJ2-2	CASSYSGNTGELFF	TGTGCCAGCAGTTACTCGGGGAACACCGGGGAGCTGTTTTTT
.	TRBV10-3	.	TRBJ1-5	CAISEAGNSNQPQHF	TGTGCCATCAGTGAGGCAGGGAATAGCAATCAGCCCCAGCATTTT
.	TRBV4-3	.	TRBJ2-7	CASSQDNPYSGEQYF	TGCGCCAGCAGCCAAGATAATCCCTACTCGGGCGAGCAGTACTTC
.	TRBV19	.	TRBJ2-7	CASSNGGLPYEQYF	TGTGCCAGTAGTAACGGGGGGCTGCCGTACGAGCAGTACTTC
.	TRBV7-2	.	TRBJ2-7	CASSLAGGLGSYEQYF	TGTGCCAGCAGCTTAGCGGGGGGCTTGGGCTCCTACGAGCAGTACTTC
.	TRBV6-6	.	TRBJ2-1	CASSYGSSNEQFF	TGTGCCAGCAGTTACGGGTCCTCCAATGAGCAGTTCTTC
TRBD1	TRBV27	.	TRBJ1-5	CASSLDRAYQPQHF	TGTGCCAGCAGTCTTGACAGGGCGTATCAGCCCCAGCATTTT
.	TRBV7-2	.	TRBJ1-4	CASSEFVPGLSEKLFF	TGTGCCAGCAGCGAGTTCGTTCCCGGGTTATCCGAAAAACTGTTTTTT
.	TRBV5-1	.	TRBJ1-6	CASSFYGDNSPLHF	TGCGCCAGCAGCTTTTACGGGGATAATTCACCCCTCCACTTT
.	TRBV4-3	.	TRBJ2-2	CASSQDHRAANTGELFF	TGCGCCAGCAGCCAAGATCACAGAGCCGCGAACACCGGGGAGCTGTTTTTT
.	TRBV7-7	.	TRBJ2-2	CASRTTGLTGELFF	TGTGCCAGCAGAACGACAGGTTTAACCGGGGAGCTGTTTTTT
TRBD1	TRBV6-6	.	TRBJ2-7	CASSYDRVSSYEQYF	TGTGCCAGCAGTTACGACAGGGTGAGCTCCTACGAGCAGTACTTC
TRBD2	TRBV19	.	TRBJ2-7	CASCRPTSGTYEQYF	TGTGCCAGTTGCCGCCCGACTAGCGGTACCTACGAGCAGTACTTC
.	TRBV5-1	.	TRBJ1-6	CASSLLPGLNSPLHF	TGCGCCAGCAGCTTGCTTCCGGGTCTTAATTCACCCCTCCACTTT
TRBD1	TRBV9	.	TRBJ2-4	CASSVRGRDIQYF	TGTGCCAGCAGCGTCAGGGGGCGGGACATTCAGTACTTC